This TCR beta chain was recorded in a study of prognosis after radiotherapy for stage I lung cancer. The overall study: No patient was treated with concurrent therapy while undergoing stereotactic body radiotherapy.

V lost 5 bases and J 6 bases, leaving 20 bases between the germline ends. From germline, CDR1 is SGHTA and CDR2 FQGTGA. The CDR3 length is 16 residues. Sample collection consisted of about 5.4 milliliters of peripheral blood drawn at each of two time points. Genomic DNA yielded TCR beta CDR3, amplified by two-round multiplex PCR. Used in first-round PCR were primers specific to each TRBV and TRBJ gene. TCRdb analysed the multiplex PCR reads with MiXCR anew, one entry per CDR3 protein. This table has around 26,000 distinct CDR3 sequences, roughly 30% appearing once. General observations from the study: It is unknown whether the expanded TCR clones recognize the tumor. Where distant metastases developed, patients had lower Shannon entropy after stereotactic body radiation therapy.

This clonotype was recorded once. Its antigen remains unidentified. Sequencing was performed on PBMCs, taken before or after stereotactic body radiation therapy (not recorded which). This chain links TRBV7-3 with TRBJ2-1, with a weak D call TRBD1 (5 bases). The receptor was derived from a donor at least 50 years old with non-small cell lung cancer. The CDR3: CASSLGQTIVSNEQFF. The DNA for the CDR3 is TGTGCCAGCAGCCTAGGACAAACTATCGTGAGCAATGAGCAGTTCTTC.